Presented here are 3 T cell receptor beta chains from one specimen sequenced in a study of shared clonotypes between healthy human individuals. Profiling relied on immunoSEQ multiplex PCR, and the TCRdb table lists in-frame clones only, not all of them. The sample holds 850,000 to 1,100,000 clones; around 77% are singletons and the top ten take 0.7% to 0.95%. The specimen was memory CD4+ T cells from PBMCs. Sample subset: CD45RA-negative fraction. Every receptor here comes from a man aged 18 to 30 in good health. Some clones in this sample may be carry-over from other donors' samples.

This clone showed up just a few times. The rearrangement links TRBV2 to TRBJ1-5, with D unclear. This CDR3 contains 14 residues. Trimming cost V 7 bases and J 2 bases, with 12 bases left between them. Per germline, CDR1 SNHLY and CDR2 FYNNEI. The CDR3 here is CASNPERGNQPQHF. CDR3 DNA sequence: TGTGCCAGCAACCCCGAACGGGGCAATCAGCCCCAGCATTTT.

V and J are TRBV11-2 and TRBJ2-3, with 8 bases that match TRBD2. Unmatched junction bases numbered 4, after V lost 5 bases and J lost 0 bases. Germline CDR1 and CDR2: SGHAT and FQNNGV. CDR3 length equals 15 residues. CDR3 DNA: TGTGCCAGCAGCGCCACTAGCGGCAGCACAGATACGCAGTATTTT. Translated, it gives CASSATSGSTDTQYF.

This sequence joins TRBV5-4 and TRBJ2-5; TRBD2 aligns across 11 bases. Losses at the gene ends were 4 bases for V and 5 bases for J; bases not matched to a gene: 7. The germline V gene encodes CDR1 SGHNT and CDR2 YYREEE (reference sequence). There are 15 residues in the CDR3. The CDR3 loop reads CASSSLAGGGETQYF. The CDR3 DNA follows: TGTGCCAGCAGCAGTCTAGCGGGAGGTGGGGAGACCCAGTACTTC.